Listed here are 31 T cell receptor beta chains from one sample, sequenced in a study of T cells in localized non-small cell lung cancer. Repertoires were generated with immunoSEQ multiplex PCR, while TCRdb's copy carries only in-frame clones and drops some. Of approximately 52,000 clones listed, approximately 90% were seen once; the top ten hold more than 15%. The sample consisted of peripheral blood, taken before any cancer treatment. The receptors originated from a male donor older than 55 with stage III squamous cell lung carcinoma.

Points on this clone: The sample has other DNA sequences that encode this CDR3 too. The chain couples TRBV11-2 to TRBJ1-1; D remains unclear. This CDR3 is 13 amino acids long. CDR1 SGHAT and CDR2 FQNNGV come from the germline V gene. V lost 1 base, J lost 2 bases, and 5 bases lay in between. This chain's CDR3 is CASSLGLNTEAFF. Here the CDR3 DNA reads TGTGCCAGCAGCTTAGGACTAAACACTGAAGCTTTCTTT.

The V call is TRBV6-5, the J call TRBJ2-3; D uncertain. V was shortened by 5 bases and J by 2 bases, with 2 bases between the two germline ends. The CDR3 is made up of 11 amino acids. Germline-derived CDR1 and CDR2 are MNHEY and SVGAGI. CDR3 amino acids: CASSNTDTQYF. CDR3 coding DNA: TGTGCCAGCAGTAACACAGATACGCAGTATTTT.

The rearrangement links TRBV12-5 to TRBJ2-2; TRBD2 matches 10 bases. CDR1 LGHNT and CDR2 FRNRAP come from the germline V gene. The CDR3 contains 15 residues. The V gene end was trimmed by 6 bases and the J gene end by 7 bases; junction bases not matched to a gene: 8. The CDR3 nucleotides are TGTGCTAGTGGGGCGAGCGGGAGGGCCTTCGGGGAGCTGTTTTTT. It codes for CASGASGRAFGELFF.

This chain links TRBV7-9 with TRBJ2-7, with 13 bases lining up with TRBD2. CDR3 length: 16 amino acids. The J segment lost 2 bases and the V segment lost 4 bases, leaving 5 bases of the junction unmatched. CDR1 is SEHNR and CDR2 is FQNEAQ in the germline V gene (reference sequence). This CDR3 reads CASSSSTSGGAYEQYF. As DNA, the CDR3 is TGTGCCAGCAGCTCATCTACTAGCGGGGGGGCCTACGAGCAGTACTTC.

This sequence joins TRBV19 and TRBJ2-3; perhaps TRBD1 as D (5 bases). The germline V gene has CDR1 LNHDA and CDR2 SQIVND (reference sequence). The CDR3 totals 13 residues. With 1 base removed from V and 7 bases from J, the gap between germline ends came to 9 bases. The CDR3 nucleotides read TGTGCCAGTAGTATAGGGACACGGAATACGCAGTATTTT. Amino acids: CASSIGTRNTQYF.

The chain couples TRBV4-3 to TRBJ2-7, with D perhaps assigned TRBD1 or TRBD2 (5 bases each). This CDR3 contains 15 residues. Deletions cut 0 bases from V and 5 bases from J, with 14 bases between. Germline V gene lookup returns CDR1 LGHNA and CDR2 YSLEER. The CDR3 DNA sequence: TGCGCCAGCAGCCAAGATTGGAGGCAGGGCGACGAGCAGTACTTC. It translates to CASSQDWRQGDEQYF.

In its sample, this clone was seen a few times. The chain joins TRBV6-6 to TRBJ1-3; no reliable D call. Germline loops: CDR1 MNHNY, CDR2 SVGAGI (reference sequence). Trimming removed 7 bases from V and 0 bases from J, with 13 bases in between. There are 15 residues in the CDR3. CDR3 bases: TGTGCCAGCACCGAGGGTCTGAACTCTGGAAACACCATATATTTT. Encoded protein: CASTEGLNSGNTIYF.

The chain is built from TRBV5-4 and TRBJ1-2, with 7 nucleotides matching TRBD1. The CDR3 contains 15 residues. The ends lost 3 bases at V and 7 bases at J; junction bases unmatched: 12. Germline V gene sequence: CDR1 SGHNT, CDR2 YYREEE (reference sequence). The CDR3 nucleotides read TGTGCCAGCAGCTGGAACCCGACAGGGACGAGTGGCTACACCTTC. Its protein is CASSWNPTGTSGYTF. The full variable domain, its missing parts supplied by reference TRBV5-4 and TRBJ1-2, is ETGVTQSPTHLIKTRGQQVTLRCSSQSGHNTVSWYQQALGQGPQFIFQYYREEENGRGNFPPRFSGLQFPNYSSELNVNALELDDSALYLCASSWNPTGTSGYTFGSGTRLTVV.

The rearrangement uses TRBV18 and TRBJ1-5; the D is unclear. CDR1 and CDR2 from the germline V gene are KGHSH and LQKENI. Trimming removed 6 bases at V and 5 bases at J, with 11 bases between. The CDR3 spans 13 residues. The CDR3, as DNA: TGTGCCAGCTCCCGACTCCGGGATCAGCCCCAGCATTTT. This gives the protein CASSRLRDQPQHF.

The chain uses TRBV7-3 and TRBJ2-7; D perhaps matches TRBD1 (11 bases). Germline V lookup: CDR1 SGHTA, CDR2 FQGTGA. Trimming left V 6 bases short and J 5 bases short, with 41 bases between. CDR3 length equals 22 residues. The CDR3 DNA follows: TGTGCCAGCAGATACGGCCACGCAGGACAGGGGGCTACTAGCGGGAAATTCCACGAGCAGTACTTC. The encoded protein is CASRYGHAGQGATSGKFHEQYF. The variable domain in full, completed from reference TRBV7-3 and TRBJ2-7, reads GAGVSQTPSNKVTEKGKYVELRCDPISGHTALYWYRQSLGQGPEFLIYFQGTGAADDSGLPNDRFFAVRPEGSVSTLKIQRTERGDSAVYLCASRYGHAGQGATSGKFHEQYFGPGTRLTVT.

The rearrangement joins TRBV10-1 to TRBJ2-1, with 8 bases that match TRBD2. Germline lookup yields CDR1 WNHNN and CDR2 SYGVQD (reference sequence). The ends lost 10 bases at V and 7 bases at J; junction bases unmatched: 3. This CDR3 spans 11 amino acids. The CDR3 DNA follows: TGCGCCAACCGGGGGGGGAATGAGCAGTTCTTC. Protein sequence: CANRGGNEQFF.

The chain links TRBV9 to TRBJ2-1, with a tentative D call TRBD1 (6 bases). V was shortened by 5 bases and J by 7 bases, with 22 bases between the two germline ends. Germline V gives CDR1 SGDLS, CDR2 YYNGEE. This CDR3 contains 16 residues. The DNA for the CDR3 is TGTGCCAGCAGTGGGACCGGGACACCGGGTCTGAATGAGCAGTTCTTC. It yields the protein CASSGTGTPGLNEQFF.

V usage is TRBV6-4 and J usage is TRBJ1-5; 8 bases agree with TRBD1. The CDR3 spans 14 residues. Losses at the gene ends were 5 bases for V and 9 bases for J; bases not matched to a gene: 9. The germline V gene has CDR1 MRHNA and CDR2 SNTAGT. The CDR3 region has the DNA TGTGCCAGCAGTCGAGACAGGGGTATTTTGCCCCAGCATTTT. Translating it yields CASSRDRGILPQHF.

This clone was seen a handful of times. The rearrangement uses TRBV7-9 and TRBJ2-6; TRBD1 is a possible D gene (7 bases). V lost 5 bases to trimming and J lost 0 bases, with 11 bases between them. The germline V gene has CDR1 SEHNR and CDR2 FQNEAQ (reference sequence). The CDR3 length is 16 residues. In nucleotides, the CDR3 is TGTGCCAGCAGCGCGGGGACAGCCTCTGGGGCCAACGTCCTGACTTTC. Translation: CASSAGTASGANVLTF. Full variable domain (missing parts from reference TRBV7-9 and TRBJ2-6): DTGVSQNPRHKITKRGQNVTFRCDPISEHNRLYWYRQTLGQGPEFLTYFQNEAQLEKSRLLSDRFSAERPKGSFSTLEIQRTEQGDSAMYLCASSAGTASGANVLTFGAGSRLTVL.

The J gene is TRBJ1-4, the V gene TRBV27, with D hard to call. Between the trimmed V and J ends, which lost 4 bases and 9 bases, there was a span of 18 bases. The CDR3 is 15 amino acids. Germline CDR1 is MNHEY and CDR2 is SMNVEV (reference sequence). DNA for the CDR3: TGTGCCAGCAGTTCCCTAGTGGGCGTACTCAAAAAACTGTTTTTT. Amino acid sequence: CASSSLVGVLKKLFF.

The CDR3 coding sequence is TGCAGCGCACAAGCGGGCGGGGAGCAGTTCTTC. This translates into CSAQAGGEQFF. The chain carries TRBV29-1 and TRBJ2-1; possibly TRBD2 for D (6 bases). Trimming removed 7 bases from V and 10 bases from J, with 14 bases in between. There are 11 residues in the CDR3. The germline V gene encodes CDR1 SQVTM and CDR2 ANQGSEA.

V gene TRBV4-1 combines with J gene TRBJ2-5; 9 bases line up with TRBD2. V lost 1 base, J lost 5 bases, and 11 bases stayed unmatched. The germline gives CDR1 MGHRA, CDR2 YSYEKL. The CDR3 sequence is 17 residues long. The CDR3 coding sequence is TGCGCCAGCAGCCAAGGGCTTGCGGGGGGGGCCGGGGAGACCCAGTACTTC. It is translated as CASSQGLAGGAGETQYF.

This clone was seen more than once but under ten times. As DNA, the CDR3 is TGTGCCAGCAGCGGTCAGACAGGGGGCTACACCGGGGAGCTGTTTTTT. Its protein is CASSGQTGGYTGELFF. The V gene is TRBV9, the J gene TRBJ2-2, with 10 nucleotides matching TRBD1. This CDR3 comprises 16 residues. CDR1 and CDR2 from the germline V gene are SGDLS and YYNGEE. The trim removed 3 bases at V and 3 bases at J, leaving 5 bases unmatched.

CDR3 sequence reads: CASRVGGGNQPQHF. CDR3 nucleotides: TGTGCCAGCAGGGTCGGGGGGGGCAATCAGCCCCAGCATTTT. This rearrangement joins TRBV7-2 to TRBJ1-5; D is perhaps TRBD1 (5 bases). From germline, CDR1 is SGHTA and CDR2 FQGNSA. V was cut by 6 bases and J by 2 bases, with 11 bases left in between. The CDR3 runs to 14 residues.

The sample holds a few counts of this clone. The CDR3 DNA sequence: TGCGCCAGCAGCTTATCCGACAGGGGTGACACCGGGGAGCTGTTTTTT. This sequence encodes CASSLSDRGDTGELFF. V gene TRBV5-1 combines with J gene TRBJ2-2, with TRBD1 identical over 8 bases. This CDR3 has 16 residues. CDR1 and CDR2 from the germline V gene are SGHRS and YFSETQ. J was trimmed by 3 bases and V by 2 bases; bases with no gene match: 6. Full variable domain (outside the CDR3, taken from reference TRBV5-1 and TRBJ2-2): KAGVTQTPRYLIKTRGQQVTLSCSPISGHRSVSWYQQTPGQGLQFLFEYFSETQRNKGNFPGRFSGRQFSNSRSEMNVSTLELGDSALYLCASSLSDRGDTGELFFGEGSRLTVL.

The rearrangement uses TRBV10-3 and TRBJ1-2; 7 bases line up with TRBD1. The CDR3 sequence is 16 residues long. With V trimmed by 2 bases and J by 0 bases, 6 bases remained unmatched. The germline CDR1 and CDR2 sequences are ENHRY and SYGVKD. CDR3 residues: CAISELTGQANYGYTF. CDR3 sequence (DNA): TGTGCCATCAGTGAGCTGACCGGACAGGCTAACTATGGCTACACCTTC.

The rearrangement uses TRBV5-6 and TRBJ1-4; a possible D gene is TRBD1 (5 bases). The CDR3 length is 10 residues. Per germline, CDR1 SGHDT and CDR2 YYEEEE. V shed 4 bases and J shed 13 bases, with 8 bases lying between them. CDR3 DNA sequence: TGTGCCAGCAGCCGGGGGGGACTGTTTTTT. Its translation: CASSRGGLFF.

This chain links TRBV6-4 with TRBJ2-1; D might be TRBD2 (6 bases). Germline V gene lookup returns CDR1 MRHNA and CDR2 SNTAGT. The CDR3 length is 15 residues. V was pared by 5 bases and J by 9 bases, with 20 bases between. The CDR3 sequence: CASSPLARGVGEQFF. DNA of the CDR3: TGTGCCAGCAGTCCCCTAGCGAGGGGTGTGGGTGAGCAGTTCTTC.

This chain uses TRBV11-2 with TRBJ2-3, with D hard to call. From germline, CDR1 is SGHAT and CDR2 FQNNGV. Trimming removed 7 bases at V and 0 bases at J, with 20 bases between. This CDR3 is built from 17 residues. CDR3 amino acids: CASTKRSNLASTDTQYF. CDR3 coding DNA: TGTGCCAGCACCAAAAGGTCTAATCTTGCTAGCACAGATACGCAGTATTTT.

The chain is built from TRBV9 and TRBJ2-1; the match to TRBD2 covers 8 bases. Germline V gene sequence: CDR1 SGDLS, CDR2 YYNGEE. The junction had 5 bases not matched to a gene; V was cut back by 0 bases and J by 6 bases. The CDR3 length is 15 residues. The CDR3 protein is CASSVVGGAINEQFF. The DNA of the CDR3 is TGTGCCAGCAGCGTAGTCGGGGGGGCTATCAATGAGCAGTTCTTC.

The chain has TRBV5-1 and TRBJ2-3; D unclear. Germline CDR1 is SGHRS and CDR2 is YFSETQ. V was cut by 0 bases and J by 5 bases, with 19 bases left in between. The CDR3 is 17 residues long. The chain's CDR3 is CASSLGETLALGDTQYF. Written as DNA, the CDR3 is TGCGCCAGCAGCTTGGGTGAGACATTGGCCTTGGGAGATACGCAGTATTTT.

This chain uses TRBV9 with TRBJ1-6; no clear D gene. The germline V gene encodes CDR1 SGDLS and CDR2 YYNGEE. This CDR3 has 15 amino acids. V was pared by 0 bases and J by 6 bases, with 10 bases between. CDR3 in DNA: TGTGCCAGCAGCGTAGATGGGTGGGGTAATTCACCCCTCCACTTT. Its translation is CASSVDGWGNSPLHF.

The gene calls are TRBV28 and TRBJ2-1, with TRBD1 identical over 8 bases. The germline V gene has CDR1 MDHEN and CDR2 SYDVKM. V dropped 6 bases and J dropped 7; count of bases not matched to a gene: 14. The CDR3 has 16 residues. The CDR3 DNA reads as TGTGCCAGCAGCTGGGAAGGAGACAGGGGATCGAATGAGCAGTTCTTC. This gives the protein CASSWEGDRGSNEQFF.

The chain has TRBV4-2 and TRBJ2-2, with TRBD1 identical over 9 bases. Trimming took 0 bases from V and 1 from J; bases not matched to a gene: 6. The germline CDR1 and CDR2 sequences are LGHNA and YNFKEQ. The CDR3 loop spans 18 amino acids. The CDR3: CASSQDLPGQGNTGELFF. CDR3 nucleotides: TGTGCCAGCAGCCAAGATTTACCGGGACAGGGGAACACCGGGGAGCTGTTTTTT.

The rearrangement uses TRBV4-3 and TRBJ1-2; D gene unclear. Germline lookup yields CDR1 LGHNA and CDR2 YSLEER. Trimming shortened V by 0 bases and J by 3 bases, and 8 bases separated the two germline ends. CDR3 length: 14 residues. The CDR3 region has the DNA TGCGCCAGCAGCCAAGATCTTTGGGACTATGGCTACACCTTC. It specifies CASSQDLWDYGYTF.

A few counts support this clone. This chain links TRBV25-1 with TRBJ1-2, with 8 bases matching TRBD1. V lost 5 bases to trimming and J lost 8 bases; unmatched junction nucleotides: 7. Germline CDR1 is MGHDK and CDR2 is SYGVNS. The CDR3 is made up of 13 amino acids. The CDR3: CASSQTGARGYTF. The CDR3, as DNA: TGTGCCAGCAGTCAGACAGGGGCAAGGGGCTACACCTTC.